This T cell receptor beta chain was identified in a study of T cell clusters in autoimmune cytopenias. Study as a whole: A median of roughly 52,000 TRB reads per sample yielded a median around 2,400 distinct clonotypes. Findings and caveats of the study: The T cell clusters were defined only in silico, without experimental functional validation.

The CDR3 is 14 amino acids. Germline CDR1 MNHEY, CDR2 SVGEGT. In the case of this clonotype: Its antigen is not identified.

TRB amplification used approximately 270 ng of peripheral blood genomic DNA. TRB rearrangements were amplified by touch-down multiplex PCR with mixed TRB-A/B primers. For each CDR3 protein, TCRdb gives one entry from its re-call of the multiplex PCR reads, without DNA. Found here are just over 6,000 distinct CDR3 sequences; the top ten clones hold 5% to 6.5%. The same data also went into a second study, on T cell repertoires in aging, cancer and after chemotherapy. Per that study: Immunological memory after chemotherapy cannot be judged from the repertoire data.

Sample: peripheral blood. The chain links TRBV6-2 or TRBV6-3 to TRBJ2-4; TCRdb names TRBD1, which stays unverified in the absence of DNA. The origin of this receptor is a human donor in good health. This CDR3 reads CASRPTGEKNIQYF.